One sample yielded the 7 T cell receptor beta chains listed below, sequenced in a study of beta chain features in type 1 diabetes. The investigators reverse transcribed all of the isolated RNA, so they sequenced expressed TCRB transcripts. Produced via immunoSEQ multiplex PCR; TCRdb's table is partial and in-frame only. The repertoire holds 600,000 to 650,000 clones, with 15% as singletons. Sequencing input: naive CD4+ T cells from blood. These receptors all come from a man in his late teens or twenties in good health.

V gene TRBV7-2 combines with J gene TRBJ1-2, with TRBD1 identical over 9 bases. From germline, CDR1 is SGHTA and CDR2 FQGNSA. The CDR3 contains 15 residues. After removal of 5 bases from V and 2 bases from J, the junction contained 6 bases not matched to a gene. The CDR3 spells CASSPSGTGNYGYTF. The CDR3 DNA follows: TGTGCCAGCAGCCCCTCCGGGACAGGGAACTATGGCTACACCTTC.

This clone showed up just a few times. The CDR3 is CASSLDRAEQYF. CDR3 coding DNA: TGTGCCAGCAGCTTAGACAGAGCCGAGCAGTACTTC. The gene calls are TRBV11-1 and TRBJ2-7; D unclear. The CDR3 loop spans 12 amino acids. With 1 base removed from V and 6 bases from J, the gap between germline ends came to 7 bases. The V gene's germline CDR1 is SGHAT and CDR2 FQDESV (reference sequence). Full variable domain (rest looked up from reference TRBV11-1 and TRBJ2-7): EAEVAQSPRYKITEKSQAVAFWCDPISGHATLYWYRQILGQGPELLVQFQDESVVDDSQLPKDRFSAERLKGVDSTLKIQPAELGDSAMYLCASSLDRAEQYFGPGTRLTVT.

The chain joins TRBV6-5 to TRBJ2-1; D might be TRBD1 (7 bases). Germline CDR1 and CDR2: MNHEY and SVGAGI. This CDR3 is built from 14 residues. Trimming pared 7 bases from V and 6 bases from J, leaving 16 bases between. The CDR3 region is CASILLQGGNEQFF. In DNA, the CDR3 is TGTGCCAGCATTTTACTCCAGGGGGGCAATGAGCAGTTCTTC.

This clone was picked up a small number of times. The rearrangement joins TRBV28 to TRBJ2-3; D may be TRBD1 (6 bases). Germline CDR1 reads MDHEN; CDR2 reads SYDVKM. The CDR3 contains 17 residues. V was clipped by 1 base and J by 7 bases, with 21 bases between them. The CDR3, as DNA: TGTGCCAGCAGTTTATTGACAGGCATGGACACACACCATACGCAGTATTTT. Translation: CASSLLTGMDTHHTQYF.

This clone was observed a handful of times. The V gene is TRBV11-2, the J gene TRBJ1-4; 9 bases map to TRBD1. The CDR3 has 16 amino acids. J lost 4 bases, V lost 4 bases, and 7 bases had no gene match. CDR1 SGHAT and CDR2 FQNNGV come from the germline V gene. The CDR3 bases are TGTGCCAGCAGCTCCAACAGGGGGCTGGGTAATGAAAAACTGTTTTTT. The encoded protein is CASSSNRGLGNEKLFF. Looking up the rest from reference TRBV11-2 and TRBJ1-4 gives the full variable domain: EAGVAQSPRYKIIEKRQSVAFWCNPISGHATLYWYQQILGQGPKLLIQFQNNGVVDDSQLPKDRFSAERLKGVDSTLKIQPAKLEDSAVYLCASSSNRGLGNEKLFFGSGTQLSVL.

V gene TRBV7-3 combines with J gene TRBJ1-1; D is perhaps TRBD1 (5 bases). Germline V gives CDR1 SGHTA, CDR2 FQGTGA. Trimming removed 0 bases at V and 0 bases at J, with 8 bases between. This CDR3 is 15 amino acids long. The CDR3 DNA sequence: TGTGCCAGCAGCTTAACAGGGGCAGTGAACACTGAAGCTTTCTTT. Translated: CASSLTGAVNTEAFF.

This chain connects TRBV4-3 to TRBJ2-1, with TRBD1 as a possible D gene (5 bases). The V gene lost 0 bases and the J gene lost 6 bases, with 12 bases spanning the gap. Germline loops: CDR1 LGHNA, CDR2 YSLEER. The length of the CDR3 is 15 residues. The CDR3 is CASSQESQGFNEQFF. In DNA form, the CDR3 reads TGCGCCAGCAGCCAAGAGAGCCAGGGTTTCAATGAGCAGTTCTTC.